These T cell receptor beta chains were read from a single sample in a study of blood T cell repertoires in COVID-19. Measured with immunoSEQ multiplex PCR; TCRdb has only the in-frame clones, and not every one. The sample lists 150,000 to 250,000 clones, less than 95% seen once, with roughly 0.7% in the top ten. The specimen sequenced was peripheral blood. Receptors originate from a man in his thirties or forties with COVID-19, enrolled during active disease. The CDR3 runs from the conserved cysteine through the conserved F or W. The D gene is left open where the match is weak. Not every row has a clone size; where given, it reads once, few, many or a size class.

TRBV12-5	TRBJ1-2	.	.	CASGLEVPGQVYGYTF	TGTGCTAGTGGTTTGGAGGTACCGGGACAAGTCTATGGCTACACCTTC
TRBV19	TRBJ2-1	TRBD1	.	CASSITRPGTGAYNEQFF	TGTGCCAGTAGTATAACCCGCCCCGGGACAGGGGCGTACAATGAGCAGTTCTTC
TRBV6-5	TRBJ2-7	TRBD2	.	CASSNPSGGTYEQYF	TGTGCCAGCAGCAACCCTAGCGGGGGGACTTACGAGCAGTACTTC
TRBV4-2	TRBJ1-4	.	.	CASSHLGGNEEKLFF	TGTGCCAGCAGCCACCTGGGAGGGAATGAAGAAAAACTGTTTTTT
TRBV5-4	TRBJ1-2	TRBD1	.	CASSFGDRDNYGYTF	TGTGCCAGCAGCTTCGGGGACAGGGATAACTATGGCTACACCTTC
TRBV13	TRBJ1-2	TRBD1	.	CASSQLPGTGGNGYTF	TGTGCCAGCAGCCAACTCCCCGGGACAGGGGGCAATGGCTACACCTTC
TRBV5-1	TRBJ1-2	TRBD1	.	CASSPGDRGEGYTF	TGCGCCAGCAGCCCAGGGGACAGGGGAGAAGGCTACACCTTC
TRBV2	TRBJ1-2	TRBD1	few	CASKRQGQGARVGYTF	TGTGCCAGCAAGAGACAGGGACAGGGGGCGCGTGTTGGCTACACCTTC
TRBV12-5	TRBJ2-2	TRBD1	.	CASGSPSPGTGKATGELFF	TGTGCTAGTGGTTCCCCATCTCCCGGGACAGGGAAGGCCACCGGGGAGCTGTTTTTT
TRBV6-5	TRBJ1-6	TRBD1	.	CASGSTGLSSPLHF	TGTGCCAGCGGGTCGACAGGGCTAAGTTCACCCCTCCACTTT
TRBV5-1	TRBJ1-6	TRBD1	.	CASSWGSGQGPARSPLHF	TGCGCCAGCAGCTGGGGAAGCGGACAGGGGCCCGCTCGTTCACCCCTCCACTTT
TRBV12-3/TRBV12-4	TRBJ2-1	.	once	CASSSAGRNEQFF	TGTGCCAGCAGTTCCGCAGGGCGGAATGAGCAGTTCTTC
TRBV25-1	TRBJ1-2	TRBD1	.	CASSGVGTGGRSNYGYTF	TGTGCCAGCAGTGGGGTAGGGACAGGGGGACGTTCTAACTATGGCTACACCTTC
TRBV6-5	TRBJ2-7	TRBD2	.	CASSGVQRGRDEQYF	TGTGCCAGCAGCGGCGTACAGCGGGGGCGGGACGAGCAGTACTTC
TRBV5-6	TRBJ1-1	TRBD1	.	CASSLYRGIRLNTEAFF	TGTGCCAGCAGCTTGTACAGGGGGATAAGGTTGAACACTGAAGCTTTCTTT
TRBV5-5	TRBJ1-5	.	.	CASSLDPGVNQPQHF	TGTGCCAGCAGCTTGGACCCAGGGGTAAATCAGCCCCAGCATTTT
TRBV18	TRBJ1-3	.	.	CASSPGTGDGNTIYF	TGTGCCAGCTCACCAGGCACGGGGGATGGAAACACCATATATTTT
TRBV6-5	TRBJ2-1	TRBD1	.	CASRDRPYNEQFF	TGTGCCAGCCGGGACAGGCCATACAATGAGCAGTTCTTC
TRBV6-6	TRBJ2-6	TRBD1	once	CASSGQGAVGANVLTF	TGTGCCAGCAGCGGACAGGGGGCAGTGGGAGCCAACGTCCTGACTTTC
TRBV30	TRBJ1-5	.	once	CAWSLGALSNQPQHF	TGTGCCTGGAGTTTGGGGGCACTTAGCAATCAGCCCCAGCATTTT
TRBV7-9	TRBJ1-6	.	.	CASSLSTGPLHF	TGTGCCAGCAGCTTATCGACGGGACCCCTCCACTTT
TRBV30	TRBJ2-1	TRBD1	.	CAWSILGGRVKEQFF	TGTGCCTGGTCGATCTTAGGGGGCCGAGTAAAAGAGCAGTTCTTC
TRBV9	TRBJ1-2	.	.	CASSVDSNYGYTF	TGTGCCAGCAGCGTGGACTCAAACTATGGCTACACCTTC
TRBV6-4	TRBJ1-2	.	.	CASSGEGGYTF	TGTGCCAGCAGTGGGGAGGGGGGCTACACCTTC
TRBV14	TRBJ2-2	TRBD1	.	CASSQRPRGRFGELFF	TGTGCCAGCAGCCAAAGGCCAAGGGGGCGGTTCGGGGAGCTGTTTTTT
TRBV3-1/TRBV3-2	TRBJ1-2	.	.	CASSQWGGGYTF	TGTGCCAGCAGCCAATGGGGCGGAGGCTACACCTTC
TRBV11-2	TRBJ1-2	.	.	CASSLEIGAAYGYTF	TGTGCCAGCAGCTTAGAAATTGGGGCGGCCTATGGCTACACCTTC
TRBV5-4	TRBJ2-2	TRBD1	.	CASSLLPGGGELFF	TGTGCCAGCAGCTTGTTGCCAGGGGGCGGGGAGCTGTTTTTT
TRBV12-5	TRBJ1-1	.	.	CASGLVLEMNTEAFF	TGTGCTAGTGGTTTGGTACTAGAGATGAACACTGAAGCTTTCTTT
TRBV10-1	TRBJ2-3	.	.	CASKGPTDTQYF	TGCGCCAGCAAGGGGCCAACAGATACGCAGTATTTT
TRBV6-1	TRBJ1-1	.	.	CASSEWVRDTEAFF	TGTGCCAGCAGTGAATGGGTTCGGGACACTGAAGCTTTCTTT
TRBV7-9	TRBJ2-7	.	.	CASSYGAGTKRDEQYF	TGTGCCAGCAGCTACGGAGCCGGGACAAAAAGGGACGAGCAGTACTTC
TRBV12-3/TRBV12-4	TRBJ1-5	.	.	CASSLISLPQHF	TGTGCCAGCAGTTTAATCTCGTTGCCCCAGCATTTT
TRBV6-2/TRBV6-3	TRBJ1-1	.	.	CASSYGRVEAFF	TGTGCCAGCAGTTACGGGAGGGTTGAAGCTTTCTTT
TRBV19	TRBJ1-4	.	.	CASIGVTNEKLFF	TGTGCCAGTATTGGAGTGACTAATGAAAAACTGTTTTTT
TRBV7-9	TRBJ1-2	TRBD1	.	CASSPRTGGYGYTF	TGTGCCAGCAGCCCTCGGACAGGGGGCTATGGCTACACCTTC
TRBV19	TRBJ1-1	TRBD1	.	CASIPDRMNTEAFF	TGTGCCAGTATCCCGGACAGGATGAACACTGAAGCTTTCTTT
TRBV2	TRBJ2-1	.	.	CASSRSGGYNEQFF	TGTGCCAGCAGCCGCTCCGGAGGCTACAATGAGCAGTTCTTC
TRBV9	TRBJ1-3	.	.	CASSVASEGASSGNTIYF	TGTGCCAGCAGCGTAGCTTCGGAAGGGGCAAGCTCTGGAAACACCATATATTTT